The clone carrying this T cell receptor beta chain was observed a handful of times. Its matching antigen is unknown. Sequence at one end of the junction differs from germline and may be a read error. The data originate from a study of T cells in Graves' hyperthyroidism and ophthalmopathy. Study-level findings and limits: Most clonotypes expanded in the thyroid (above 0.001) were also present in blood. Onset of ophthalmopathy came a median approximately 6.8 months after the model predicted it. Using 13 V-J features, a model discriminated ophthalmopathy from stable hyperthyroidism.

Per the germline V gene, CDR1 is SEHNR and CDR2 is FQNEAQ (reference sequence). The CDR3 length is 11 residues. From RNA transcripts, TCR beta CDR3 regions were amplified. During a first-round RT-PCR of the TCR CDR3, the HTBI primer set was used. TCRdb itself ran the multiplex PCR reads through MiXCR, one entry per CDR3 protein. The table shows 480,000 or so distinct CDR3 sequences, with around 43% occurring only once. The study left out patients who had uncontrolled infection, other autoimmune disease, pregnancy or lactation. Sample: peripheral blood or thyroid tissue (not recorded which). This chain connects TRBV7-9 to TRBJ2-6; D perhaps matches TRBD1 (5 bases). This TCR was sampled from an adult woman with Graves' disease, either hyperthyroidism or ophthalmopathy (not recorded which). CDR3 sequence reads: CASSEGVGEAF. The CDR3 DNA reads TGTGCCAGCAGCGAAGGGGTAGGTGAAGCTTTC. Drawing the rest from reference TRBV7-9 and TRBJ2-6, the complete variable domain is DTGVSQNPRHKITKRGQNVTFRCDPISEHNRLYWYRQTLGQGPEFLTYFQNEAQLEKSRLLSDRFSAERPKGSFSTLEIQRTEQGDSAMYLCASSEGVGEAFGAGSRLTVL.